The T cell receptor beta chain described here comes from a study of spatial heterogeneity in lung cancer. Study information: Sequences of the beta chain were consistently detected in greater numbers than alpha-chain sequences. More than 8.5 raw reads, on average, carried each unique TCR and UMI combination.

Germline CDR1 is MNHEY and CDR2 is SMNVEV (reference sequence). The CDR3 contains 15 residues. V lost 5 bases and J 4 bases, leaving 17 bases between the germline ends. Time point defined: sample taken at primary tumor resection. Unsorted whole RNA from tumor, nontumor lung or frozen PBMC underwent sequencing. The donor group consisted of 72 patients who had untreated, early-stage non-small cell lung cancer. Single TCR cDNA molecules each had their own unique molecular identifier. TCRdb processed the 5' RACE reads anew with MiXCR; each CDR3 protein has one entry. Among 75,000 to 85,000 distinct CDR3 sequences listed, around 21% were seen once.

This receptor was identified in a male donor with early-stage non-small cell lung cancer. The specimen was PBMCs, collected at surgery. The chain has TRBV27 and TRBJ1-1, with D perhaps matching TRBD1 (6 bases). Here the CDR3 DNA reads TGTGCCAGCAGTCCTGTGTTGGGGGCGGGCACTGAAGCTTTCTTT. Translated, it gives CASSPVLGAGTEAFF.